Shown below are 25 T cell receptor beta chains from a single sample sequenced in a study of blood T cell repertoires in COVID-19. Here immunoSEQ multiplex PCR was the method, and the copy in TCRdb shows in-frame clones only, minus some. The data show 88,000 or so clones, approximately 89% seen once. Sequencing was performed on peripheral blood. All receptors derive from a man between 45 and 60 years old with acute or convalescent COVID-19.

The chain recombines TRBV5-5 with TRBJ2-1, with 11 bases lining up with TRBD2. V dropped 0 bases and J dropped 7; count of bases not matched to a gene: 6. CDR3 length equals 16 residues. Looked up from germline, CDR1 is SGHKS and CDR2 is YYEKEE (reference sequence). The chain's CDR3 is CASSLEGTSGWNEQFF. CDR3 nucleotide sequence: TGTGCCAGCAGCTTGGAAGGGACTAGCGGCTGGAATGAGCAGTTCTTC.

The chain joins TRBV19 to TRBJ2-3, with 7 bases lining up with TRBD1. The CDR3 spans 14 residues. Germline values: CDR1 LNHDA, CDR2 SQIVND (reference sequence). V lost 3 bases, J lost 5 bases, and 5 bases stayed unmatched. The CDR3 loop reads CASSIDRARDTQYF. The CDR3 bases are TGTGCCAGTAGTATTGACAGGGCCAGAGATACGCAGTATTTT.

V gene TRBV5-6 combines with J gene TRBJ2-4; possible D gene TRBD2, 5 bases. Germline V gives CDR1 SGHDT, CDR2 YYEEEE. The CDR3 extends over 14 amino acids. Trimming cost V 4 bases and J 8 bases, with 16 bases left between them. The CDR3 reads CASSRAGERDIQYF. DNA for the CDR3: TGTGCCAGCAGCCGCGCCGGGGAACGGGACATTCAGTACTTC.

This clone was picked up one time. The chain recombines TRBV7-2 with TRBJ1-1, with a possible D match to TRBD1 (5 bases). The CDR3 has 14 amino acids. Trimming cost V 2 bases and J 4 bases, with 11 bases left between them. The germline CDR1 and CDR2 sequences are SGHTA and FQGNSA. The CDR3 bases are TGTGCCAGCAGCTTAAAAGGCGGGGGCACTGAAGCTTTCTTT. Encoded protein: CASSLKGGGTEAFF.

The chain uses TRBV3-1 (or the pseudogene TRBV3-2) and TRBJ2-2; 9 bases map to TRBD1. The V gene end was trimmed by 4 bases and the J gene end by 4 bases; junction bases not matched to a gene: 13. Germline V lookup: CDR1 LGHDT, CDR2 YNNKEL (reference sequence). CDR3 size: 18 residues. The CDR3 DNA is TGTGCCAGCAGCCTAAATTGGGGGGGGACAGGGTCCACCGGGGAGCTGTTTTTT. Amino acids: CASSLNWGGTGSTGELFF.

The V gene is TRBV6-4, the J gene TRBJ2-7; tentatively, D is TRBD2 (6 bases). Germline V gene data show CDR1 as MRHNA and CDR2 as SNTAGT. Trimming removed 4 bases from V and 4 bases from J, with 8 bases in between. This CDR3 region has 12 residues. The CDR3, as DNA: TGTGCCAGCAGTGTACGGGGGTACGAGCAGTACGTC. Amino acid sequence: CASSVRGYEQYV.

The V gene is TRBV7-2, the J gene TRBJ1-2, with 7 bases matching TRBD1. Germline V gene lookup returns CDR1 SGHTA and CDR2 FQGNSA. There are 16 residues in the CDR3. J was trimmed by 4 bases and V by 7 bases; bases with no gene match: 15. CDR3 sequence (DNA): TGTGCCAGCACCCCAGGGGGGACGGTTAGCTTCTATGGCTACACCTTC. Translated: CASTPGGTVSFYGYTF.

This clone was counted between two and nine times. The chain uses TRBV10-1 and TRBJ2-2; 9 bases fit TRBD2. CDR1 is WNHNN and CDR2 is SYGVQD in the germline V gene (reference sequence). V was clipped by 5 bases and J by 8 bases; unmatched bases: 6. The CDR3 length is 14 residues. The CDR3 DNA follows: TGCGCCAGCAGTCCTAGCGGGACTGGAGGGGAGCTGTTTTTT. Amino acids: CASSPSGTGGELFF.

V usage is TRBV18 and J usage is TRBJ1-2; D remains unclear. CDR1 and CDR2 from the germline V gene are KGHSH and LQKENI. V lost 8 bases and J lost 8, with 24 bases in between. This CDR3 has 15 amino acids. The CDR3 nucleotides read TGTGCCAGCGCGTCAGCTCCGGGATTCTCTGGAGGCTACACCTTC. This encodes CASASAPGFSGGYTF.

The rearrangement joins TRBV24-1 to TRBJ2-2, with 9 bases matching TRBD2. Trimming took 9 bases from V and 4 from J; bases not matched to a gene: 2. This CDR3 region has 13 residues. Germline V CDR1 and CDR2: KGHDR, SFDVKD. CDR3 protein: CATGAGGTGELFF. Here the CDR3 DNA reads TGTGCCACCGGAGCGGGGGGCACCGGGGAGCTGTTTTTT.

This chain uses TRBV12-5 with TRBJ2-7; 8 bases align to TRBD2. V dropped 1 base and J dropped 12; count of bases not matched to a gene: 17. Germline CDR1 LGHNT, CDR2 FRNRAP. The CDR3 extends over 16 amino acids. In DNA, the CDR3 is TGTGCTAGTGGTTTGGGGCGGGGGGCCACCTCGGAGGTGCTGTACGTC. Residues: CASGLGRGATSEVLYV.

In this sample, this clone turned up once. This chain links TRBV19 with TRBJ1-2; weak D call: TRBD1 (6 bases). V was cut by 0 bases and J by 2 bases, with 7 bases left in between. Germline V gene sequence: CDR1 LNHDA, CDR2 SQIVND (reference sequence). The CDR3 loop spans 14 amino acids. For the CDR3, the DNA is TGTGCCAGTAGTATAGAAGGGGGAAACTATGGCTACACCTTC. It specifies CASSIEGGNYGYTF.

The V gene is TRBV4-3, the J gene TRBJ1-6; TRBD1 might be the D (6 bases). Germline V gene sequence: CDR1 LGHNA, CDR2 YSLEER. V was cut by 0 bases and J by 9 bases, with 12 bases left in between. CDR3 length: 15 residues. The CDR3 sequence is CASSQDRTVPSPLHF. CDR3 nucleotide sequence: TGCGCCAGCAGCCAAGATAGGACAGTACCTTCACCCCTCCACTTT.

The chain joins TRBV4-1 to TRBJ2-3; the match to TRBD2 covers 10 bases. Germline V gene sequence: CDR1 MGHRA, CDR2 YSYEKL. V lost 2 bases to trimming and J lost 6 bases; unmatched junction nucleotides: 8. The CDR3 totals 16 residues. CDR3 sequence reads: CASSQRTSGRSDTQYF. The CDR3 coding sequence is TGCGCCAGCAGCCAAAGGACTAGCGGTCGATCGGATACGCAGTATTTT.

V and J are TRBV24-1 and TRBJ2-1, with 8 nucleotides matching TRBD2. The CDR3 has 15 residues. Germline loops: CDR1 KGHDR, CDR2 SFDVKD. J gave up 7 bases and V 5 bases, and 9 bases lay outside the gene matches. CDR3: CATSAEGGRRNEQFF. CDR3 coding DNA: TGTGCCACCAGTGCAGAAGGCGGGAGGCGAAATGAGCAGTTCTTC.

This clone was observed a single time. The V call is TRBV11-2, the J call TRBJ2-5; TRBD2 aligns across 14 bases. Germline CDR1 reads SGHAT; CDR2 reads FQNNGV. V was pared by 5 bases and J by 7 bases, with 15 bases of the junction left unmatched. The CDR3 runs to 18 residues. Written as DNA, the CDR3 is TGTGCCAGCAGCACCAGTCGGACTAGCGGGGGGTTATTGGGGACCCAGTACTTC. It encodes CASSTSRTSGGLLGTQYF.

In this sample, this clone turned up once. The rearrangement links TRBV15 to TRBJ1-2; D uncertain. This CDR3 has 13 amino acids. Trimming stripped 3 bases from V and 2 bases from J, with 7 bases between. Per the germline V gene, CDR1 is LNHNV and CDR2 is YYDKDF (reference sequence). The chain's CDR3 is CATSSRGNYGYTF. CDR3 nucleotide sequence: TGTGCCACCAGCAGTCGAGGGAACTATGGCTACACCTTC. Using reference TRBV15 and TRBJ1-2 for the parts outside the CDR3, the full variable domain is DAMVIQNPRYQVTQFGKPVTLSCSQTLNHNVMYWYQQKSSQAPKLLFHYYDKDFNNEADTPDNFQSRRPNTSFCFLDIRSPGLGDTAMYLCATSSRGNYGYTFGSGTRLTVV.

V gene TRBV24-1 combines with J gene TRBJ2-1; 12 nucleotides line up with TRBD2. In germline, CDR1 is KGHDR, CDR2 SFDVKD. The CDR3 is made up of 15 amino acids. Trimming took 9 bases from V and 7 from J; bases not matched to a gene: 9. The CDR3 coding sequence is TGTGCCACCGCGGGAGGACTAGCGGGAAAGAATGAGCAGTTCTTC. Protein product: CATAGGLAGKNEQFF.

The CDR3 spells CSVASGERYGYTF. As DNA, the CDR3 is TGCAGCGTCGCATCAGGGGAGCGATATGGCTACACCTTC. V is TRBV29-1 and J is TRBJ1-2; D might be TRBD1 (6 bases). V was clipped by 6 bases and J by 5 bases, with 16 bases between them. The CDR3 loop spans 13 amino acids. The germline V gene has CDR1 SQVTM and CDR2 ANQGSEA.

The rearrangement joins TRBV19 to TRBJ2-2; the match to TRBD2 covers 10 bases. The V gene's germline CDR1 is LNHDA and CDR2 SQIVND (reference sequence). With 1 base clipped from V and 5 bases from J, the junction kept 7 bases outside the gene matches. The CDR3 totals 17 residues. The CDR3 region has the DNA TGTGCCAGTAGTATAGTTCGACTAGCGGGTGATACCGGGGAGCTGTTTTTT. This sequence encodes CASSIVRLAGDTGELFF.

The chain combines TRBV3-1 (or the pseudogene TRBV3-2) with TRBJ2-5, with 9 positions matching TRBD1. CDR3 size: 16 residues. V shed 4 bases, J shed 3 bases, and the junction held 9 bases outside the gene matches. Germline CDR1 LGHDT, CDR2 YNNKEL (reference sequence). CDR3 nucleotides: TGTGCCAGCAGCCCACGGACAGGGGAGGGGGAAGAGACCCAGTACTTC. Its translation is CASSPRTGEGEETQYF.

CDR3 nucleotide sequence: TGCAGCGGCCTTACCGGGACTTGGCTCAATGAGCAGTTCTTC. This encodes CSGLTGTWLNEQFF. V is TRBV29-1 and J is TRBJ2-1; possible D gene TRBD2, 6 bases. CDR1 is SQVTM, CDR2 ANQGSEA, per germline. The V and J ends lost 7 bases and 6 bases respectively, with 19 bases between them. The CDR3 runs to 14 residues.

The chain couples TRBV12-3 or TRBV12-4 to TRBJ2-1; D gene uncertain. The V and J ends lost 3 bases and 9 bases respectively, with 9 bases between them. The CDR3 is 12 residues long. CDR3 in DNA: TGTGCCAGCAGTTTTTCCCCCAGTGAGCAGTTCTTC. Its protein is CASSFSPSEQFF.

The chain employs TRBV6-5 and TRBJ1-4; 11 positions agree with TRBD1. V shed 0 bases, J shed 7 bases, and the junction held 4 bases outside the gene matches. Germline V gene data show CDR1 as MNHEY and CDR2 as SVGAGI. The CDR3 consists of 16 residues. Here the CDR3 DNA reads TGTGCCAGCAGTTACTCTCGGACAGGGGGCGGTGAAAAACTGTTTTTT. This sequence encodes CASSYSRTGGGEKLFF.

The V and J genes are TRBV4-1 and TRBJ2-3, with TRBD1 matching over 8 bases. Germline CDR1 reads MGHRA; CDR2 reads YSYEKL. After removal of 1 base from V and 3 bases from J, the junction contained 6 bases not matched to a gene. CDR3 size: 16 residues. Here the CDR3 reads CASSQGDRGLTDTQYF. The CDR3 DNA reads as TGCGCCAGCAGCCAAGGTGACAGGGGATTGACAGATACGCAGTATTTT.